Each of the 10 T cell receptor beta chains below was sequenced from the same sample in a study of T cells expressing NK-cell markers. Using the 5' RACE reads, TCRdb records one entry per CDR3 protein without DNA. This listing includes some 440,000 distinct CDR3 sequences. The sequenced sample was blood T cells: a sorted CD56 or NKG2C T cell subset, CD4+ or CD8+ T cells, or bulk PBMC T cells (not recorded which). The receptors come from a woman aged 45-65 years in good health.

The chain recombines TRBV12-3 or TRBV12-4 with TRBJ2-1; as DNA is missing, the TRBD2 call by TCRdb cannot be tested. The CDR3 has 20 amino acids. The CDR3 spells CASSLASLREGKSSYNEQFF.

The chain is built from TRBV7-8 and TRBJ2-1; there is no DNA to check the TCRdb D call of TRBD2. Germline values: CDR1 SGHVS, CDR2 FQNEAQ. The CDR3 has 18 amino acids. CDR3 residues: CASSSPGLAGAVNNEQFF. The entire variable domain, with the rest obtained from reference TRBV7-8 and TRBJ2-1, is as follows: GAGVSQSPRYKVAKRGQDVALRCDPISGHVSLFWYQQALGQGPEFLTYFQNEAQLDKSGLPSDRFFAERPEGSVSTLKIQRTQQEDSAVYLCASSSPGLAGAVNNEQFFGPGTRLTVL.

This rearrangement joins TRBV4-1 to TRBJ1-2; there is no DNA to check the TCRdb D call of TRBD1. Germline values: CDR1 MGHRA, CDR2 YSYEKL. The CDR3 spans 19 residues. Here the CDR3 reads CASSQDNRDRVRKGYGYTF.

V and J are TRBV7-2 and TRBJ1-1; the TRBD1 assignment by TCRdb is unverifiable without DNA. The CDR3 has 15 amino acids. Germline V lookup: CDR1 SGHTA, CDR2 FQGNSA. The CDR3: CASSLRTGVVPEAFF.

This sequence joins TRBV5-1 and TRBJ2-3; the TRBD1 assignment by TCRdb is unverifiable without DNA. Germline values: CDR1 SGHRS, CDR2 YFSETQ. The CDR3 sequence is 17 residues long. The CDR3 reads CASSTFSPGQSTDTQYF. Supplemented by reference TRBV5-1 and TRBJ2-3, the full variable domain reads KAGVTQTPRYLIKTRGQQVTLSCSPISGHRSVSWYQQTPGQGLQFLFEYFSETQRNKGNFPGRFSGRQFSNSRSEMNVSTLELGDSALYLCASSTFSPGQSTDTQYFGPGTRLTVL.

The chain uses TRBV7-9 and TRBJ1-4. This CDR3 has 14 residues. Germline loops: CDR1 SEHNR, CDR2 FQNEAQ (reference sequence). CDR3 sequence: CASRPDILSGKLFF.

The J gene is TRBJ2-2, the V gene TRBV5-1; the TCRdb call, TRBD1, lacks DNA for checking. The V gene's germline CDR1 is SGHRS and CDR2 YFSETQ. CDR3 size: 17 residues. Here the CDR3 reads CASSLTPGQGRTGELFF.

The chain uses TRBV5-1 and TRBJ1-6; the D call of TRBD1 rests on TCRdb alone, since no DNA is present to check it. The CDR3 consists of 15 residues. The germline V gene encodes CDR1 SGHRS and CDR2 YFSETQ. The CDR3 region is CASSLTGLFGSPLHF.

CDR3 residues: CASSLALLTSGRRGNIQYF. The gene calls are TRBV5-1 and TRBJ2-4; there is no DNA to check the TCRdb D call of TRBD2. The CDR3 extends over 19 amino acids. The germline V gene encodes CDR1 SGHRS and CDR2 YFSETQ.

This rearrangement joins TRBV12-3 or TRBV12-4 to TRBJ2-7; TCRdb's D call, TRBD2, is unchecked because there is no DNA. The CDR3 runs to 15 residues. The CDR3 is CASSPRLAGFYEQYF.